This entry describes one T cell receptor (beta chain). The antigen remains unidentified. The CDR3 totals 15 residues. The germline gives CDR1 SGHVS, CDR2 FNYEAQ. Trimming cost V 1 base and J 1 base, with 7 bases left between them. Clones were read by immunoSEQ multiplex PCR, and TCRdb kept only the in-frame ones, dropping some. Among approximately 720,000 clones listed, 92% were seen once. The data derive from a study of shared clonotypes between healthy human individuals. Study-level findings and limits: A handful of donors held about 5% of naive CD4 clonotypes in common.

Naive CD8 populations comprised CD45RO-negative cells positively selected for CCR7, excluding terminally differentiated effector memory CD45RA+ cells. The sequence was obtained from a man aged 25 to 45 in good health. The rearrangement links TRBV7-6 to TRBJ2-2; no clear D gene. The sample comprised naive CD8+ T cells sorted from blood. For the CDR3, the DNA is TGTGCCAGCAGCTTAGATCCCATGAACACCGGGGAGCTGTTTTTT. It yields the protein CASSLDPMNTGELFF.